Presented here are 14 T cell receptor beta chains from one specimen sequenced in a study of T cells in Graves' hyperthyroidism and ophthalmopathy. Amplification of TCR beta CDR3 regions was performed using RNA transcripts as template. The HTBI primer set served for first-round RT-PCR of the TCR CDR3. TCRdb reprocessed the multiplex PCR reads via MiXCR and lists one record per CDR3 protein. The sample has more than 350,000 distinct CDR3 sequences; more than 14% are singletons. Sequenced material: blood. Source of these receptors: a woman aged 25 to 39 with Graves' ophthalmopathy.

This clonotype was seen ten or more times. This chain joins TRBV20-1 and TRBJ1-2; no firm D call. Trimming stripped 4 bases from V and 4 bases from J, with 10 bases between. CDR1 and CDR2 from the germline V gene are DFQATT and SNEGSKA (reference sequence). There are 12 residues in the CDR3. The CDR3 spells CSAKPGSYGYTF. In DNA, the CDR3 is TGCAGTGCTAAGCCTGGAAGCTATGGCTACACCTTC.

This clonotype was seen at least ten times. The J gene is TRBJ1-5, the V gene TRBV28; D is possibly TRBD1 (5 bases). V was trimmed by 3 bases and J by 6 bases, leaving 12 bases between them. CDR3 size: 14 residues. Germline CDR1 reads MDHEN; CDR2 reads SYDVKM. CDR3 nucleotides: TGTGCCAGCAGTTTTTCAGGGAGATTTCAGCCCCAGCATTTT. Its protein product is CASSFSGRFQPQHF.

This clonotype has a handful of counts. This chain uses TRBV4-1 with TRBJ1-3; no clear D. The length of the CDR3 is 14 residues. Germline CDR1 and CDR2: MGHRA and YSYEKL. The germline V and J ends were trimmed by 4 bases and 1 base, with 8 bases remaining between them. The CDR3 sequence is CASSRVGSGNTIYF. In DNA, the CDR3 is TGCGCCAGCAGCCGAGTAGGATCTGGAAACACCATATATTTT.

This clonotype appeared many times. This chain connects TRBV20-1 to TRBJ2-3, with D hard to call. Germline V gene lookup returns CDR1 DFQATT and CDR2 SNEGSKA (reference sequence). This CDR3 is built from 14 residues. V dropped 0 bases and J dropped 3 bases, with 10 bases sitting between them. The CDR3 is CSARDPTVTDTQYF. Here the CDR3 DNA reads TGCAGTGCTAGAGATCCCACAGTGACAGATACGCAGTATTTT.

At least ten counts were recorded for this clonotype. The chain links TRBV2 to TRBJ2-2; 8 bases are shared with TRBD2. The CDR3 spans 15 residues. Losses at the gene ends were 3 bases for V and 5 bases for J; bases not matched to a gene: 5. Germline CDR1 is SNHLY and CDR2 is FYNNEI. CDR3 DNA sequence: TGTGCCAGCAGTGATCGGGGCGGGGGGACCGGGGAGCTGTTTTTT. Translating gives CASSDRGGGTGELFF.

At least ten counts were recorded for this clonotype. This chain connects TRBV5-5 to TRBJ1-1, with 8 bases matching TRBD1. This CDR3 is built from 16 residues. The trim removed 3 bases at V and 5 bases at J, leaving 12 bases unmatched. CDR1 SGHKS and CDR2 YYEKEE come from the germline V gene (reference sequence). CDR3 in amino acids: CASSSAGQGPGTEAFF. The CDR3 DNA follows: TGTGCCAGCAGCTCGGCCGGACAGGGCCCAGGGACTGAAGCTTTCTTT.

In its sample, this clonotype was seen many times. V is TRBV12-3 or TRBV12-4 and J is TRBJ2-1, with a possible D match to TRBD1 (5 bases). V was shortened by 5 bases and J by 9 bases, with 8 bases between the two germline ends. The length of the CDR3 is 11 residues. CDR3 loop: CASSGQGEQFF. For the CDR3, the DNA is TGTGCCAGCAGTGGCCAGGGTGAGCAGTTCTTC.

At least ten counts were recorded for this clonotype. V gene TRBV7-2 combines with J gene TRBJ2-7; D might be TRBD1 (6 bases). The V end lost 5 bases, the J end lost 5 bases, and 19 bases lay between the germline ends. The CDR3 has 15 amino acids. CDR1 is SGHTA and CDR2 is FQGNSA in the germline V gene. The CDR3 sequence: CASSPNFRDIHEQYF. As DNA, the CDR3 is TGTGCCAGCAGCCCTAACTTCCGGGACATCCACGAGCAGTACTTC.

This clonotype was observed at least ten times. The rearrangement links TRBV11-1 to TRBJ2-3, with 11 bases that match TRBD1. Germline V CDR1 and CDR2: SGHAT, FQDESV (reference sequence). J lost 2 bases, V lost 5 bases, and 9 bases had no gene match. The CDR3 runs to 17 residues. CDR3 coding DNA: TGTGCCAGCAGCGCGGGACAGGGGGAGCCTGTCACAGATACGCAGTATTTT. Its protein is CASSAGQGEPVTDTQYF.

In DNA, the CDR3 is TGTGCCAGCAGGATGGGACAGGGGCAGCCCCAGCATTTT. This codes for CASRMGQGQPQHF. V and J are TRBV18 and TRBJ1-5; 10 bases are a match to TRBD1. CDR1 is KGHSH, CDR2 LQKENI, per germline. With 8 bases clipped from V and 7 bases from J, the junction kept 5 bases outside the gene matches. The CDR3 spans 13 residues. Full variable domain (outside the CDR3, taken from reference TRBV18 and TRBJ1-5): NAGVMQNPRHLVRRRGQEARLRCSPMKGHSHVYWYRQLPEEGLKFMVYLQKENIIDESGMPKERFSAEFPKEGPSILRIQQVVRGDSAAYFCASRMGQGQPQHFGDGTRLSIL.

This clonotype was counted many times. V and J are TRBV6-2 or TRBV6-3 and TRBJ1-5, with unresolved D. V gave up 2 bases and J gave up 1 base, with 9 bases separating them. The CDR3 spans 15 residues. The germline V gene encodes CDR1 MNHEY and CDR2 SVGEGT. The CDR3 protein is CASSYRPVSNQPQHF. The CDR3 DNA reads as TGTGCCAGCAGTTACAGGCCAGTCAGCAATCAGCCCCAGCATTTT.

In its sample, this clonotype was seen many times. The chain has TRBV6-2 or TRBV6-3 and TRBJ2-7, with 10 bases fitting TRBD1. Trimming cost V 7 bases and J 3 bases; bases outside gene matches: 6. Germline assignment: CDR1 MNHEY and CDR2 SVGEGT. This CDR3 region has 14 residues. The CDR3 DNA sequence: TGTGCCAGCATCCGGACAGGGGGTCTCTACGAGCAGTACTTC. Its translation is CASIRTGGLYEQYF.

This clonotype was counted a few times. The V call is TRBV10-1, the J call TRBJ1-5; D is possibly TRBD1 (6 bases). The CDR3 sequence is 17 residues long. Germline V gene sequence: CDR1 WNHNN, CDR2 SYGVQD (reference sequence). V gave up 7 bases and J gave up 2 bases, with 21 bases separating them. CDR3 protein: CASNNHREGRGNQPQHF. DNA of the CDR3: TGCGCCAGCAATAACCACAGGGAGGGGCGGGGCAATCAGCCCCAGCATTTT.

The J gene is TRBJ1-1, the V gene TRBV11-3; 8 nucleotides agree with TRBD1. The CDR3 contains 14 residues. The germline gives CDR1 SGHNT, CDR2 YENEEA. V was clipped by 2 bases and J by 8 bases; unmatched bases: 7. CDR3 sequence reads: CASSLLLGTGEAFF. For the CDR3, the DNA is TGTGCCAGCAGCTTACTCCTTGGGACAGGCGAAGCTTTCTTT. Based on the CDR3 plus reference TRBV11-3 and TRBJ1-1, the full variable domain is EAGVVQSPRYKIIEKKQPVAFWCNPISGHNTLYWYLQNLGQGPELLIRYENEEAVDDSQLPKDRFSAERLKGVDSTLKIQPAELGDSAVYLCASSLLLGTGEAFFGQGTRLTVV.